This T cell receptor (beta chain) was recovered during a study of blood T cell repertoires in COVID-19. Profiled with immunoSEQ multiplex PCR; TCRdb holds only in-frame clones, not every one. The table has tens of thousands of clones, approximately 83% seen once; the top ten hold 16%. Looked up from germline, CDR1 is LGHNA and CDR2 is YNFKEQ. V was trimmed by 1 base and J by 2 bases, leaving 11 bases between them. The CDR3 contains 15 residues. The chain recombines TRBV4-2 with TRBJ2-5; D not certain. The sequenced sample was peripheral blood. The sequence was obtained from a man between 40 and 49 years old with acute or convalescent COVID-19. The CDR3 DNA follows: TGTGCCAGCAGCCAAGGACTCGACGGACAAGAGACCCAGTACTTC. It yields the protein CASSQGLDGQETQYF.